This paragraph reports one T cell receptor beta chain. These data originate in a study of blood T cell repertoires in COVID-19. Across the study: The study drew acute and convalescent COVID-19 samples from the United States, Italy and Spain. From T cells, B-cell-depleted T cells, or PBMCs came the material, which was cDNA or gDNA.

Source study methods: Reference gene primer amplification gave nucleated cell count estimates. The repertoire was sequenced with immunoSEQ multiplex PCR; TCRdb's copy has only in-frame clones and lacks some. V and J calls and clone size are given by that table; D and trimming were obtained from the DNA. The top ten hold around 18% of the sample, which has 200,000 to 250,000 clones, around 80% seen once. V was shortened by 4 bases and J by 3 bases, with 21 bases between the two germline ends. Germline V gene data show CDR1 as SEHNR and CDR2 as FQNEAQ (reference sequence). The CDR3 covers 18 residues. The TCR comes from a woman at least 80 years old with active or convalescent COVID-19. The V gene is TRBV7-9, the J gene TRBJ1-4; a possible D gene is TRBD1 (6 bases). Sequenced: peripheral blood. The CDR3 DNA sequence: TGTGCCAGCAGCTCCCGGCCCTACAGGGAATCGGCTAATGAAAAACTGTTTTTT. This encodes CASSSRPYRESANEKLFF.